These 19 T cell receptor beta chains were all obtained from the same sample, sequenced in a study of T cell responses to AZD1222 COVID-19 vaccine. Produced via immunoSEQ multiplex PCR; TCRdb's table is partial and in-frame only. The sample consists of 100,000 to 150,000 clones, about 87% of them appearing once. The source material was peripheral blood, sampled on day 0 of AZD1222 vaccination. Every receptor here comes from an adult in good health.

The gene calls are TRBV30 and TRBJ1-3; D not certain. CDR3 length equals 16 residues. Germline CDR1 is GTSNPN and CDR2 is SVGIG (reference sequence). V shed 2 bases and J shed 0 bases, with 14 bases lying between them. CDR3 loop: CAWSLNERHSGNTIYF. The CDR3 DNA follows: TGTGCCTGGAGTCTGAACGAGCGACACTCTGGAAACACCATATATTTT.

This chain uses TRBV7-9 with TRBJ1-6; D possibly corresponds to TRBD1 (5 bases). The germline V gene encodes CDR1 SEHNR and CDR2 FQNEAQ (reference sequence). Trimming removed 5 bases from V and 10 bases from J, with 15 bases in between. The CDR3 is 14 amino acids. The DNA for the CDR3 is TGTGCCAGCAGCCCCGGGGGGTGGGGATCACCCCTCCACTTT. Amino acids: CASSPGGWGSPLHF.

J is TRBJ1-2 and V is TRBV9; TRBD1 might be the D (5 bases). V was cut by 0 bases and J by 3 bases, with 9 bases left in between. The CDR3 loop spans 14 amino acids. Germline V lookup: CDR1 SGDLS, CDR2 YYNGEE. Written as DNA, the CDR3 is TGTGCCAGCAGCGTAGCTCGGGGGGACTATGGCTACACCTTC. This codes for CASSVARGDYGYTF.

This clone was seen more than once but under ten times. The V gene is TRBV3-1 (or the pseudogene TRBV3-2), the J gene TRBJ2-7, with D possibly called TRBD1 or TRBD2 (6 bases each). V lost 8 bases, J lost 6 bases, and 11 bases lay in between. This CDR3 region has 11 residues. Per the germline V gene, CDR1 is LGHDT and CDR2 is YNNKEL (reference sequence). CDR3: CASGGPLEQYF. As DNA, the CDR3 is TGTGCCAGCGGGGGGCCCCTCGAGCAGTACTTC.

This rearrangement joins TRBV5-1 to TRBJ2-6; D not certain. This CDR3 is built from 14 residues. V gave up 4 bases and J gave up 0 bases, with 5 bases separating them. Germline V CDR1 and CDR2: SGHRS, YFSETQ. In DNA, the CDR3 is TGCGCCAGCAGCCCTTCCTCTGGGGCCAACGTCCTGACTTTC. Translation gives CASSPSSGANVLTF.

The chain uses TRBV29-1 and TRBJ2-1, with 10 bases lining up with TRBD2. Germline-derived CDR1 and CDR2 are SQVTM and ANQGSEA. V dropped 7 bases and J dropped 3; count of bases not matched to a gene: 3. The CDR3 is 13 amino acids. This CDR3 is CSALAGDYNEQFF. CDR3 nucleotide sequence: TGCAGCGCCCTAGCGGGAGACTACAATGAGCAGTTCTTC.

The rearrangement joins TRBV29-1 to TRBJ2-5; tentatively, D is TRBD2 (5 bases). Per germline, CDR1 SQVTM and CDR2 ANQGSEA. V was trimmed by 5 bases and J by 3 bases, leaving 13 bases between them. This CDR3 spans 13 amino acids. The CDR3 loop reads CSVRTLPEETQYF. The CDR3, as DNA: TGCAGCGTTAGGACTTTGCCCGAAGAGACCCAGTACTTC.

The chain has TRBV12-3 or TRBV12-4 and TRBJ1-5; D is undetermined. V lost 7 bases, J lost 6 bases, and 13 bases lay in between. The CDR3 extends over 13 amino acids. In nucleotides, the CDR3 is TGTGCCAGCAAGAAGGACTGGCCTCAGCCCCAGCATTTT. This codes for CASKKDWPQPQHF.

J is TRBJ2-7 and V is TRBV6-6, with D possibly TRBD1 on 5 matching bases. V lost 9 bases to trimming and J lost 6 bases, with 12 bases between them. Per the germline V gene, CDR1 is MNHNY and CDR2 is SVGAGI (reference sequence). This CDR3 has 11 residues. DNA for the CDR3: TGTGCCAGTTCCTGGGGCCTCGAGCAGTACTTC. Its translation: CASSWGLEQYF.

The sample holds a few counts of this clone. The chain carries TRBV27 and TRBJ2-2, with 8 bases aligning to TRBD2. The germline V gene encodes CDR1 MNHEY and CDR2 SMNVEV (reference sequence). This CDR3 region has 16 residues. Losses at the gene ends were 1 base for V and 4 bases for J; bases not matched to a gene: 5. The DNA of the CDR3 is TGTGCCAGCAGTTTATACGGGAGCGGGGGCACCGGGGAGCTGTTTTTT. It codes for CASSLYGSGGTGELFF.

The J gene is TRBJ2-7, the V gene TRBV28; 7 bases align to TRBD1. After removal of 2 bases from V and 6 bases from J, the junction contained 16 bases not matched to a gene. Germline values: CDR1 MDHEN, CDR2 SYDVKM. The CDR3 covers 17 residues. As DNA, the CDR3 is TGTGCCAGCAGTTTAAACCCCCATGTTGGTTCAGGGGGCGAGCAGTACTTC. Its protein product is CASSLNPHVGSGGEQYF.

The chain recombines TRBV28 with TRBJ1-4, with a tentative D call TRBD1 (5 bases). V lost 5 bases and J lost 3, with 13 bases in between. CDR3 length equals 15 residues. Germline values: CDR1 MDHEN, CDR2 SYDVKM. The CDR3 DNA sequence: TGTGCCAGCAGTACAGGCCGGGGCTCTAATGAAAAACTGTTTTTT. This encodes CASSTGRGSNEKLFF.

The chain has TRBV11-2 and TRBJ1-2, with 8 bases that match TRBD1. Germline CDR1 is SGHAT and CDR2 is FQNNGV. The CDR3 extends over 13 amino acids. The V gene end was trimmed by 6 bases and the J gene end by 4 bases; junction bases not matched to a gene: 4. The CDR3 protein is CASSTTGGYGYTF. In DNA form, the CDR3 reads TGTGCCAGCAGTACAACAGGGGGCTATGGCTACACCTTC.

The chain employs TRBV6-2 or TRBV6-3 and TRBJ1-3, with D unclear. Trimming removed 2 bases from V and 0 bases from J, with 11 bases in between. Germline CDR1 reads MNHEY; CDR2 reads SVGEGT. This CDR3 contains 16 residues. The CDR3 DNA reads as TGTGCCAGCAGTTACGTGCCCAGGTACTCTGGAAACACCATATATTTT. Translating gives CASSYVPRYSGNTIYF.

The CDR3 DNA reads TGTGCCAGCAGCTTAACGACAGGGGGCTTTACTGAAGCTTTCTTT. Protein product: CASSLTTGGFTEAFF. The chain employs TRBV7-6 and TRBJ1-1, with 10 positions matching TRBD1. CDR1 and CDR2 (germline): SGHVS, FNYEAQ. The length of the CDR3 is 15 residues. J was trimmed by 5 bases and V by 2 bases; bases with no gene match: 5.

The chain carries TRBV28 and TRBJ2-7; D possibly uses TRBD1 or TRBD2 (7 bases each). The germline CDR1 and CDR2 sequences are MDHEN and SYDVKM. This CDR3 is 14 amino acids long. V was trimmed by 6 bases and J by 0 bases, leaving 12 bases between them. CDR3 region: CASSQGGSSYEQYF. Here the CDR3 DNA reads TGTGCCAGCAGCCAGGGGGGGAGCTCCTACGAGCAGTACTTC.

The chain couples TRBV4-1 to TRBJ2-5; tentatively, D is TRBD1 or TRBD2 (5 bases each). V dropped 4 bases and J dropped 0 bases, with 18 bases sitting between them. The CDR3 runs 17 residues. The germline gives CDR1 MGHRA, CDR2 YSYEKL. This CDR3 reads CASSLLGDGVYQETQYF. As DNA, the CDR3 is TGCGCCAGCAGCCTCCTCGGGGACGGGGTGTACCAAGAGACCCAGTACTTC.

This chain uses TRBV10-3 with TRBJ1-1; D is undetermined. Germline V CDR1 and CDR2: ENHRY, SYGVKD. The CDR3 length is 14 residues. Trimming shortened V by 0 bases and J by 2 bases, and 7 bases separated the two germline ends. The CDR3 region has the DNA TGTGCCATCAGTGAGTCGCAGCCAAACACTGAAGCTTTCTTT. This codes for CAISESQPNTEAFF.

The gene calls are TRBV5-5 and TRBJ1-2, with TRBD1 matching 8 bases. This CDR3 is built from 14 residues. Germline CDR1 is SGHKS and CDR2 is YYEKEE (reference sequence). V shed 4 bases and J 8 bases; nucleotides not matched to a gene: 10. The CDR3 sequence: CASSSLQGARGYTF. The CDR3 DNA reads as TGTGCCAGCAGCAGCCTGCAGGGGGCGCGCGGCTACACCTTC.